This record concerns one TCR beta chain sequence. V trimming: 6 bases; J trimming: 6 bases; junction bases outside the gene matches: 12. The CDR3 totals 15 residues. Germline V gene data show CDR1 as MNHEY and CDR2 as SVGEGT. This entry is derived from a study of blood T cell repertoires in COVID-19. Adults between roughly 18 and 100 years of age took part from 20 to 25 US areas. Participant-given clinical history determined each cohort assignment. Donors of Cohort 3 who recovered were those that had two negative PCRs, clearance, or symptom resolution. As handled by the study authors: Estimation of nucleated cell counts relied on the amplification of reference gene primers. Using immunoSEQ multiplex PCR, the repertoire was profiled, and TCRdb retains in-frame clones only, with some absent. V and J calls and clone size come straight from that table; D and trimming were deduced from the DNA. The repertoire consists of about 330,000 clones, with about 92% occurring once and the leading ten covering approximately 17%.

This chain uses TRBV6-2 or TRBV6-3 with TRBJ2-3; the match to TRBD2 covers 7 bases. The source is a woman aged 25 to 39 who had recovered from COVID-19. Sequencing was carried out using PBMCs or T cells enriched from blood (not recorded which). The chain's CDR3 is CASSTASGAPDTQYF. The CDR3 coding sequence is TGTGCCAGCAGCACAGCTAGCGGTGCACCTGATACGCAGTATTTT.